Detailed here is one TCR beta chain. This clonotype is medium-sized (0.01 to 0.1%). Its cognate antigen has yet to be identified. Per-base qualities were not stored, and no clone one base away is much larger. Trimmed from V: 2 bases; trimmed from J: 3 bases; junction bases lacking a gene match: 17. Counted from cysteine to phenylalanine, this CDR3 has 20 amino acids. Here the CDR3 DNA is all that survives: 60 bases in frame from base 1. The germline V gene sets CDR1 to MNHEY and CDR2 to SVGAGI. Receptor libraries were prepared by PCR. The sequencing machine was an Illumina HiSeq 2500. TCRdb passed the public sequencing reads through fastp at Q25 and MiXCR, retaining productive beta sequences. Each CDR3 protein appears once, grouped with its most common genes and DNA. Recorded for this sample are about 8,900 distinct CDR3 sequences; approximately 22% of them occurred a single time. Clones ranked in the top ten supply 8.8% of the sample.

This sample stems from a study of CXCR3 chemokines and chemotherapy response in bladder cancer (dated by TCRdb to between 2021 and 2022). With respect to the entire study: Whether chemotherapy response in human bladder cancer was predicted by intratumoral CXCR3 chemokine system activity was examined in the study.

Sample collection occurred from a patient whose treatment included neoadjuvant chemotherapy. This TCR was recovered from a human donor with bladder cancer that did not respond to neoadjuvant chemotherapy. The V and J genes are TRBV6-5 and TRBJ1-1, with TRBD1 matching 11 junction bases. The encoded CDR3 is CASSYPNPRTGGGGDTEAFF. In nucleotide form, the sequence is TGTGCCAGCAGTTACCCCAATCCCCGGACAGGGGGCGGAGGGGACACTGAAGCTTTCTTT.